This T cell receptor beta chain was sequenced during a study of post-analysis software for immune sequencing data. Study in general: In terms of disease course, relapsing-remitting, secondary progressive and progressive-relapsing multiple sclerosis were included.

Notes on the study in general: Relative to controls, patients had about five TRBV segments at higher frequency, with TRBV5-6, TRBV5-1 and TRBV20-1 among these.

In this sample, this clonotype turned up a few times. Its antigen is not known. Carried by the TCR beta cDNA libraries were unique molecular identifiers. TCRdb itself ran the PCR reads through MiXCR, one entry per CDR3 protein. This table has around 160,000 distinct CDR3 sequences, roughly 34% appearing once. Deletions cut 0 bases from V and 7 bases from J, with 31 bases between. CDR1 and CDR2 (germline): LNHNV, YYDKDF (reference sequence). The CDR3 length is 21 residues. V is TRBV15 and J is TRBJ2-1; a weak D match, TRBD2 (6 bases). This TCR derives from a girl between 10 and 17 years old with multiple sclerosis. Sample: blood, taken after autologous hematopoietic stem cell transplantation. CDR3 loop: CATSRDWGGPEGFFNSNEQFF. The CDR3 DNA reads as TGTGCCACCAGCAGAGATTGGGGAGGCCCAGAGGGGTTTTTCAATTCTAATGAGCAGTTCTTC.